The 5 T cell receptor beta chains reported below all come from one sample, sequenced in a study of T cells in localized non-small cell lung cancer. Sequenced by immunoSEQ multiplex PCR; TCRdb stores in-frame clones only, minus some. The sample includes thousands of clones, roughly 26% of them seen just once. The specimen was lung tumor tissue, collected before any cancer treatment. The receptors here all came from a male donor at least 60 years old with stage I lung adenocarcinoma.

The V call is TRBV18, the J call TRBJ2-4; D is unresolved. Germline loops: CDR1 KGHSH, CDR2 LQKENI. Trimming shortened V by 0 bases and J by 0 bases, and 6 bases separated the two germline ends. The CDR3 loop spans 15 amino acids. CDR3 protein: CASSPPLLAKNIQYF. The CDR3 DNA sequence: TGTGCCAGCTCACCACCCCTTCTAGCCAAAAACATTCAGTACTTC.

This clone was counted a few times. The chain carries TRBV11-3 and TRBJ1-5, with a possible D match to TRBD1 (6 bases). The CDR3 loop spans 15 amino acids. CDR1 and CDR2 from the germline V gene are SGHNT and YENEEA. Trimming left V 4 bases short and J 3 bases short, with 13 bases between. The CDR3 sequence is CASSWGGEVNQPQHF. CDR3 bases: TGTGCCAGCAGCTGGGGGGGCGAGGTCAATCAGCCCCAGCATTTT.

This clone ranks as medium-sized. One junction end disagrees with the germline gene, perhaps due to a read error. CDR3: CASSVRLIGYTF. CDR3 DNA: TGTGCCAGCAGTGTCCGACTAATTGGCTACACTTTC. The chain has TRBV6-8 and TRBJ1-2; D not certain. Germline lookup yields CDR1 MNHGY and CDR2 SAAAGT. The CDR3 is 12 amino acids.

The chain carries TRBV15 and TRBJ1-2; weak D call: TRBD1 (5 bases). The length of the CDR3 is 16 residues. Germline V gene lookup returns CDR1 LNHNV and CDR2 YYDKDF (reference sequence). The germline V and J ends were trimmed by 3 bases and 5 bases, with 19 bases remaining between them. As DNA, the CDR3 is TGTGCCACCAGCAGCCTTTGGGGCGCAGGGAGTTATGGCTACACCTTC. Amino acids: CATSSLWGAGSYGYTF. Drawing the rest from reference TRBV15 and TRBJ1-2, the complete variable domain is DAMVIQNPRYQVTQFGKPVTLSCSQTLNHNVMYWYQQKSSQAPKLLFHYYDKDFNNEADTPDNFQSRRPNTSFCFLDIRSPGLGDTAMYLCATSSLWGAGSYGYTFGSGTRLTVV.

The rearrangement joins TRBV19 to TRBJ2-5; D gene uncertain. Looked up from germline, CDR1 is LNHDA and CDR2 is SQIVND (reference sequence). V was shortened by 6 bases and J by 1 base, with 12 bases between the two germline ends. The CDR3 has 14 amino acids. CDR3 residues: CASSSTGFQETQYF. Written as DNA, the CDR3 is TGTGCCAGTAGCTCCACTGGGTTCCAAGAGACCCAGTACTTC.